This T cell receptor beta chain was identified in a study of blood T cell repertoires in COVID-19. In the study overall: Whether acute or convalescent, the COVID-19 samples came from the United States, Italy and Spain.

This CDR3 comprises 13 residues. Germline CDR1 reads SGHRS; CDR2 reads YFSETQ. V shed 0 bases and J shed 5 bases, with 6 bases lying between them. Clones were read by immunoSEQ multiplex PCR, and TCRdb kept only the in-frame ones, dropping some. The sample gives 55,000 to 75,000 clones, roughly nine tenths of which show up once; less than 1.5% is in the top ten. The chain joins TRBV5-1 to TRBJ2-1; possibly TRBD1 for D (5 bases). The sequencing sample was made of peripheral blood. The TCR was taken from a man aged 55 to 70 with acute or convalescent COVID-19. The CDR3, as DNA: TGCGCCAGCAGCTTGGGCAGGGACAATGAGCAGTTCTTC. Residues: CASSLGRDNEQFF.